This T cell receptor (beta chain) was recovered during a study of blood T cell repertoires in COVID-19. Assay used: immunoSEQ multiplex PCR; TCRdb lists only in-frame clones, some missing. The sample comprises around 300,000 clones, about 86% of which are singletons, and roughly 13% rests with the top ten. This CDR3 spans 15 amino acids. In germline, CDR1 is SEHNR, CDR2 FQNEAQ (reference sequence). V was cut by 5 bases and J by 11 bases, with 24 bases left in between. Sample: peripheral blood. The clonotype was recovered from a woman aged 65 to 85 with COVID-19, enrolled during active disease. The chain carries TRBV7-9 and TRBJ1-1, with D possibly being TRBD1 (5 bases). The CDR3 DNA is TGTGCCAGCAGCCCTCGGGGGTCAGGCCTAAAGGAGGCTTTCTTT. Amino acid sequence: CASSPRGSGLKEAFF.